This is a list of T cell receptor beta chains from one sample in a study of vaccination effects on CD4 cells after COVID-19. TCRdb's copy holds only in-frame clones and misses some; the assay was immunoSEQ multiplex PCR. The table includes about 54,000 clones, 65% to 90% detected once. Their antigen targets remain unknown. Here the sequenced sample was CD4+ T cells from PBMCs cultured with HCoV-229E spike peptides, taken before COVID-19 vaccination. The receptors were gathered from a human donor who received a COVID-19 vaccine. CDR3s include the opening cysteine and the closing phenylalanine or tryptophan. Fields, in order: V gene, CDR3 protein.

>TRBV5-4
CASSRWDRGRETQYF
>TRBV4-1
CASSLLGGGWNSPLHF
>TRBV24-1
CATSDPAAAATLNSPLHF
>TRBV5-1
CASSSTGNTGELFF
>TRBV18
CASSLKVETEAFF
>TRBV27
CASSLYSQLYNSPLHF
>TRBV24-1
CAGDSSNTGELFF
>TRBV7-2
CASSSRALRTAGNTIYF
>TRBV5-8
CASSLPGQDYGYTF
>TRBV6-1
CASSDPTGIPTNEKLFF
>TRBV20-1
CSARDLETQYF
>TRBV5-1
CASSFLPSAQETQYF